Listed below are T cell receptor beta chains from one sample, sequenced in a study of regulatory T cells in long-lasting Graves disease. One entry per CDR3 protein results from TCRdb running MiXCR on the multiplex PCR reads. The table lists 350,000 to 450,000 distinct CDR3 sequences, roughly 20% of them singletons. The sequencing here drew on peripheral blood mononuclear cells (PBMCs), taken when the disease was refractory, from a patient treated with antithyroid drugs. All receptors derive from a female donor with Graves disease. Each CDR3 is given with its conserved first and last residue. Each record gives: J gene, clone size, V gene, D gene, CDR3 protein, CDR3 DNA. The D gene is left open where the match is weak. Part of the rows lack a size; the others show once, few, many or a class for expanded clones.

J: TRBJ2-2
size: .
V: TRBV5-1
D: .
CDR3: CASRAWGANAGELFF
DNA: TGCGCCAGCAGAGCCTGGGGGGCGAACGCCGGGGAGCTGTTTTTT

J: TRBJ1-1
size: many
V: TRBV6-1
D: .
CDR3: CASQNTEAFF
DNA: TGTGCCAGCCAGAACACTGAAGCTTTCTTT

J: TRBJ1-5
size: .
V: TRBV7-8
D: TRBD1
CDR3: CASSPTGGRQPQHF
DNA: TGTGCCAGCAGCCCGACAGGGGGCCGACAGCCCCAGCATTTT

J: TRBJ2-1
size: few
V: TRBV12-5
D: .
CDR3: CASGLVQVGSYNEQFF
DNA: TGTGCTAGTGGTTTGGTTCAAGTGGGGTCCTACAATGAGCAGTTCTTC

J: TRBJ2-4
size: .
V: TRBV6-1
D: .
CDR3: CASRSPERDIQYF
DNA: TGTGCCAGCAGATCCCCCGAGCGGGACATTCAGTACTTC

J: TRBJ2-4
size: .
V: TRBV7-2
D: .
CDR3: CASSLTSPGALKNIQYF
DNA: TGTGCCAGCAGCTTAACTAGCCCGGGGGCCTTAAAAAACATTCAGTACTTC

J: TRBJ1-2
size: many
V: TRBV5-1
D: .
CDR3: CASSLERGGDYGYTF
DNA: TGCGCCAGCAGCTTGGAGCGTGGGGGAGACTATGGCTACACCTTC

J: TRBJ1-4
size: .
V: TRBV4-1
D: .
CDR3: CASSLAPRDEKLFF
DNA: TGCGCCAGCAGCCTGGCGCCGAGGGATGAAAAACTGTTTTTT

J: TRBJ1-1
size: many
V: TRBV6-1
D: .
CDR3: CASDERGLGTEAFF
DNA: TGTGCCAGCGACGAGCGGGGCCTGGGCACTGAAGCTTTCTTT

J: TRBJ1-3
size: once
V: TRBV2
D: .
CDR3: CASTKGWENTVYF
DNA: TGTGCCAGCACCAAGGGGTGGGAAAACACCGTATATTTT

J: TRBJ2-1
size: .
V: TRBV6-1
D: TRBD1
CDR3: CASRGTAESYNEQFF
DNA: TGTGCCAGCAGAGGGACAGCGGAGTCCTACAATGAGCAGTTCTTC

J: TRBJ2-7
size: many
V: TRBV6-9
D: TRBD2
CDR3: CASSYWGPGLAGNTYEQYF
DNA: TGTGCCAGCAGTTATTGGGGTCCGGGACTAGCGGGAAACACCTACGAGCAGTACTTC

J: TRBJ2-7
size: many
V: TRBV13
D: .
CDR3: CASSPLGVSYEQYF
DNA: TGTGCCAGCAGTCCCCTAGGGGTCTCCTACGAGCAGTACTTC

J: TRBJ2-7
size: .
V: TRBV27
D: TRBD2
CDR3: CASRRAGSSHEQYF
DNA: TGTGCCAGCAGACGAGCGGGAAGTAGTCACGAGCAGTACTTC

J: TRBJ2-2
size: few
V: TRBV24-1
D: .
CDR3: CATSGTLPSYTGELFF
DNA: TGTGCCACCAGCGGGACGCTGCCCTCATACACCGGGGAGCTGTTTTTT

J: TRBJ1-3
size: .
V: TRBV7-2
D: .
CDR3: CASSQGHKYSGNTIYF
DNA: TGTGCCAGCAGCCAGGGACACAAATACTCTGGAAACACCATATATTTT

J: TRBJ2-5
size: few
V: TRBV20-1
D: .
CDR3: CSARDNAGSRIETQYF
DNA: TGCAGTGCTAGAGATAACGCGGGAAGTCGGATAGAGACCCAGTACTTC

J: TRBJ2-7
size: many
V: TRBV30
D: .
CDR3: CAWRDRQGKTYEQYF
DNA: TGTGCCTGGAGGGACCGCCAGGGAAAGACCTACGAGCAGTACTTC

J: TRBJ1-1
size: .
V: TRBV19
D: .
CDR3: CASSIGPQSTEAFF
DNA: TGTGCCAGTAGTATAGGACCCCAGAGCACTGAAGCTTTCTTT

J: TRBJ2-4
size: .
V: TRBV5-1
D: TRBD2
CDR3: CASSLEREGPSQAKNIQYF
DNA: TGCGCCAGCAGCTTGGAAAGGGAGGGACCATCCCAGGCCAAAAACATTCAGTACTTC

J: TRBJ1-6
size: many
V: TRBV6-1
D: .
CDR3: CASSESGHMSSYNSPLHF
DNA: TGTGCCAGCAGTGAATCGGGACATATGAGCTCCTATAATTCACCCCTCCACTTT

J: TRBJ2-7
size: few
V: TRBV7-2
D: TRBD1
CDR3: CASSSGQGAEHEQYF
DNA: TGTGCCAGCAGCTCCGGACAGGGGGCGGAGCACGAGCAGTACTTC

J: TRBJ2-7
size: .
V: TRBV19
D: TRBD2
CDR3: CASSIDLAGVGEQYF
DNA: TGTGCCAGTAGTATAGATCTAGCGGGAGTAGGCGAGCAGTACTTC

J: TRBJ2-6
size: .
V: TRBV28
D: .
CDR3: CASSYSAGANVLTF
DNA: TGTGCCAGCAGTTACAGCGCAGGGGCCAACGTCCTGACTTTC

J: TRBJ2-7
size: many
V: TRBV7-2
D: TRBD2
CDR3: CASSLGGTRGEQYF
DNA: TGTGCCAGCAGCCTAGGGGGGACTAGGGGCGAGCAGTACTTC

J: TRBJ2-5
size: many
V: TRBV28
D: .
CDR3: CASSLLGRPETQYF
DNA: TGTGCCAGCAGTTTATTGGGGAGGCCAGAGACCCAGTACTTC

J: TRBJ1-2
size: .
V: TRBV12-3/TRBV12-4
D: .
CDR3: CASSPGTHGYTF
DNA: TGTGCCAGCAGTCCCGGAACTCATGGCTACACCTTC

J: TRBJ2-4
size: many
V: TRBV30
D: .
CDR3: CAWTEKGIQYF
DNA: TGTGCCTGGACGGAGAAGGGCATTCAGTACTTC

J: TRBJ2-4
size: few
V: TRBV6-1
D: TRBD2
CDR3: CASSPRGRELHIQYF
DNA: TGTGCCAGCAGCCCGCGTGGGCGGGAGTTACACATTCAGTACTTC

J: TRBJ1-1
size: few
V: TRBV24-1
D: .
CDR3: CATSDFGERQAFF
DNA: TGTGCCACCAGTGATTTTGGGGAGAGACAAGCTTTCTTT

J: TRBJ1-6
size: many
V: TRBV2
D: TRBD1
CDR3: CASSEVRGNSPLHF
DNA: TGTGCCAGCAGTGAAGTCAGGGGGAATTCACCCCTCCACTTT

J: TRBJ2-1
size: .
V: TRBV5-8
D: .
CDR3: CASSLGSVGSNEQFF
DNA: TGTGCCAGCAGCTTGGGGTCGGTGGGGAGCAATGAGCAGTTCTTC

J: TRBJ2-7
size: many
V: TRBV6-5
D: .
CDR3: CASSYSSSNSYEQYF
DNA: TGTGCCAGCAGTTACTCGAGTAGCAACTCCTACGAGCAGTACTTC

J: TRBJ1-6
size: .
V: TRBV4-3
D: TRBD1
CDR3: CASSQARGSPLHF
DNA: TGCGCCAGCAGCCAGGCCAGGGGGTCACCCCTCCACTTT

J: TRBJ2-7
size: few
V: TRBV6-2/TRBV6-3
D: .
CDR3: CASSRAGSEQYF
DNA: TGTGCCAGCAGTCGGGCCGGTAGCGAGCAGTACTTC

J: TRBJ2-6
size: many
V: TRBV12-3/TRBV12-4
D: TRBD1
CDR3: CASGIITGVGANVLTF
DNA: TGTGCCAGCGGAATAATAACAGGGGTTGGGGCCAACGTCCTGACTTTC

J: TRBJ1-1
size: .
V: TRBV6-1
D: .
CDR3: CASRPGQNTEAFF
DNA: TGTGCCAGCAGACCTGGACAGAACACTGAAGCTTTCTTT

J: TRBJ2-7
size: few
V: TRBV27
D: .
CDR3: CASSPKGLATYEQYF
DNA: TGTGCCAGCAGCCCTAAGGGGCTAGCGACATACGAGCAGTACTTC

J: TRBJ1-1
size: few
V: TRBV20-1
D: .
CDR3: CSARDRPSAGYTEAFF
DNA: TGCAGTGCTAGAGATAGGCCATCGGCTGGGTACACTGAAGCTTTCTTT

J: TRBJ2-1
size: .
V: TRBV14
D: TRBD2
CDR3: CASSHWSSGDNEQFF
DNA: TGTGCCAGCAGCCACTGGTCTAGCGGAGACAATGAGCAGTTCTTC

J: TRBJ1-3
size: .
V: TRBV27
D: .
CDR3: CASSSGRSGNTIYF
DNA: TGTGCCAGCAGTTCGGGCCGCTCTGGAAACACCATATATTTT

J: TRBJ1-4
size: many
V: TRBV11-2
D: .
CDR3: CASSLVRGALEKLFF
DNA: TGTGCCAGCAGCTTAGTTCGGGGGGCGCTTGAAAAACTGTTTTTT

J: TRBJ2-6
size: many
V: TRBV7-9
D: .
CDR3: CASSLGDNSGANVLTF
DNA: TGTGCCAGCAGCTTAGGGGACAACTCTGGGGCCAACGTCCTGACTTTC

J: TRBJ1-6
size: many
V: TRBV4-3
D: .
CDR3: CASSQEGRADSPLHF
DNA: TGCGCCAGCAGCCAAGAAGGCAGGGCGGATTCACCCCTCCACTTT

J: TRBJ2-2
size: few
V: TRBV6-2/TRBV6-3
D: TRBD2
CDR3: CASSYSTSGTGELFF
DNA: TGTGCCAGCAGTTACTCGACTAGCGGGACCGGGGAGCTGTTTTTT

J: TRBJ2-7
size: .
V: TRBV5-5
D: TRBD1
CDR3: CASSFKGQGSFGYEQYF
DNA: TGTGCCAGCAGCTTCAAAGGACAGGGATCTTTTGGGTACGAGCAGTACTTC

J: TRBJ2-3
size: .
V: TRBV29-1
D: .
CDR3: CSVVGSPGTDTQYF
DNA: TGCAGCGTTGTTGGCTCGCCGGGCACAGATACGCAGTATTTT

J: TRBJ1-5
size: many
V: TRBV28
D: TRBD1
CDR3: CASSSYRDRGYGQPQHF
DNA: TGTGCCAGCAGTTCCTACCGGGACAGGGGATACGGACAGCCCCAGCATTTT

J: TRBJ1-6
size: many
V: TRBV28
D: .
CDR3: CASSLGAWSPLHF
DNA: TGTGCCAGCAGTTTGGGGGCTTGGTCACCCCTCCACTTT